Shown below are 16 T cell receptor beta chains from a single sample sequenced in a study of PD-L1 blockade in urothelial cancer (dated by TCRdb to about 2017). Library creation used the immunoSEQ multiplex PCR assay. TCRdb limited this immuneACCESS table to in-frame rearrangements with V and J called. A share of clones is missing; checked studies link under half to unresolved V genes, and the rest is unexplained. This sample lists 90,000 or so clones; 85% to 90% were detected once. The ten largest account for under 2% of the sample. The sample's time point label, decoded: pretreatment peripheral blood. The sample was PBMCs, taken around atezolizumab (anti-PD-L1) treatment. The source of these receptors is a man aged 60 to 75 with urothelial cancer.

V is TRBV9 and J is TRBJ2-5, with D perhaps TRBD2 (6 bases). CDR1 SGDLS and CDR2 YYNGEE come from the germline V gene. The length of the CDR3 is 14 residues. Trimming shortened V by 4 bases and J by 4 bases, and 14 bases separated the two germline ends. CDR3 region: CASSTTGRGETQYF. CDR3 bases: TGTGCCAGCAGCACCACCGGGAGAGGAGAGACCCAGTACTTC.

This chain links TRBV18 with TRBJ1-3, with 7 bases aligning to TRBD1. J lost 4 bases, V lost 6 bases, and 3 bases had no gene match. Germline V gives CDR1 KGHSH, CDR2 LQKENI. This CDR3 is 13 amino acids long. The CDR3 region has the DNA TGTGCCAGCTCGTCGGGACAGGGAAACACCATATATTTT. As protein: CASSSGQGNTIYF.

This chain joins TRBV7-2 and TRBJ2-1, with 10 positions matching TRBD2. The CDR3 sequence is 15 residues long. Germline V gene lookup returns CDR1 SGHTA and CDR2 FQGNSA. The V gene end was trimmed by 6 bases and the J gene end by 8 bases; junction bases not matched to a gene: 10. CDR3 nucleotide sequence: TGTGCCAGCAGAGCTTCCAGCGGGAGGGGTCATGAGCAGTTCTTC. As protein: CASRASSGRGHEQFF.

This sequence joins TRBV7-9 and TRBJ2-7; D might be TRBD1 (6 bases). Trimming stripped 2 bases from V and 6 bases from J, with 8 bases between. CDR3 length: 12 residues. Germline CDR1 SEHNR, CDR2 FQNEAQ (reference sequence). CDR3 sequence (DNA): TGTGCCAGCAGCTTATCAGGGGTCGAGCAGTACTTC. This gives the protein CASSLSGVEQYF.

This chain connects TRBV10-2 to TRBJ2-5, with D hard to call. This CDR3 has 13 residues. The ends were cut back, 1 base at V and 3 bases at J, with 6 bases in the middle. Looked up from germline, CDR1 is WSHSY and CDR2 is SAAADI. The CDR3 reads CASSEYRKETQYF. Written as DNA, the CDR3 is TGCGCCAGCAGTGAGTACAGAAAAGAGACCCAGTACTTC.

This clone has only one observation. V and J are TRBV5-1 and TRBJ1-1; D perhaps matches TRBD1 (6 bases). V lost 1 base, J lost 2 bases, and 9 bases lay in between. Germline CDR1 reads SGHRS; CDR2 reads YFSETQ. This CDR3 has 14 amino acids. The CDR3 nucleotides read TGCGCCAGCAGCTTGAGGGGGGGAAACACTGAAGCTTTCTTT. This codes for CASSLRGGNTEAFF.

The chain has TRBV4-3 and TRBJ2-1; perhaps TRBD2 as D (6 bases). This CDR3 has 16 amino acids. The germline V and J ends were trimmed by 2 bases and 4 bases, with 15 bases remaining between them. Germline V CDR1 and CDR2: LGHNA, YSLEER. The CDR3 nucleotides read TGCGCCAGCAGCCAATGGGGCGGGACCGGGTACAATGAGCAGTTCTTC. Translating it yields CASSQWGGTGYNEQFF.

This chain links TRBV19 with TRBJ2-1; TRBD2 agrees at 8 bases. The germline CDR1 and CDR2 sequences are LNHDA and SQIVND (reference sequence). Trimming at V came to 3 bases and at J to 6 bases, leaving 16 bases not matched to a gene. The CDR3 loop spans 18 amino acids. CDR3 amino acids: CASSISANGRALTNEQFF. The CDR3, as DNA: TGTGCCAGTAGTATTAGTGCAAACGGGAGGGCCCTCACCAATGAGCAGTTCTTC.

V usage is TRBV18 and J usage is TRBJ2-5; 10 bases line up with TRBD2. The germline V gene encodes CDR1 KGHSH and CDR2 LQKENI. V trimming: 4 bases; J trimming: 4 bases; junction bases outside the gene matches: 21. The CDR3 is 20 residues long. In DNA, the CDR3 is TGTGCCAGCTCACGCCCCAGGCCGAGCGGGGGGGACCCCCCATCAGAGACCCAGTACTTC. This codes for CASSRPRPSGGDPPSETQYF.

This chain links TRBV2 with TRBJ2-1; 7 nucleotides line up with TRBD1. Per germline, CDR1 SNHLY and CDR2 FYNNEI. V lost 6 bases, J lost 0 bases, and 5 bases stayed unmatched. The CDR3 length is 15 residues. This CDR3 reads CASSIQGSSYNEQFF. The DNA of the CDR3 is TGTGCCAGCAGCATACAGGGGAGCTCCTACAATGAGCAGTTCTTC.

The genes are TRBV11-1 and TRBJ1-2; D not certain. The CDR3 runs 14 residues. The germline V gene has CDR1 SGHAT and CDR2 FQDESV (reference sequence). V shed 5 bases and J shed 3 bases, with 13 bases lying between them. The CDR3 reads CASSPAEAYYGYTF. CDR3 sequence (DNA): TGTGCCAGCAGCCCTGCGGAGGCGTACTATGGCTACACCTTC.

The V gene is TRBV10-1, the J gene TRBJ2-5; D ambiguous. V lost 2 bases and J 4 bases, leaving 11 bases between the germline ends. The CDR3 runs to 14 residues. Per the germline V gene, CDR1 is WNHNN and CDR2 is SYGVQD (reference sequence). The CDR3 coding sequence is TGCGCCAGCAGTGAGGACCCTTCGGGAGAGACCCAGTACTTC. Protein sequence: CASSEDPSGETQYF.

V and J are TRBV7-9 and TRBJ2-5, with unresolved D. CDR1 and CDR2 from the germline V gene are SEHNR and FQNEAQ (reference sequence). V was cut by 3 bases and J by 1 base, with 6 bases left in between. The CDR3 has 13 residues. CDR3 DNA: TGTGCCAGCAGCTTCCCCTCCCAAGAGACCCAGTACTTC. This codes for CASSFPSQETQYF.

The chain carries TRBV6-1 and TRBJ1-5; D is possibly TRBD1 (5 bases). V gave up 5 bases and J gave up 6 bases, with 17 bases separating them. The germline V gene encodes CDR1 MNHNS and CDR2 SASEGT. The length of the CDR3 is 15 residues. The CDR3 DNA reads TGTGCCAGCAGTTCCGGCCGGGGGGATTTTCAGCCCCAGCATTTT. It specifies CASSSGRGDFQPQHF.

CDR3 loop: CASSGLAGGETQYF. The CDR3 DNA sequence: TGTGCCAGCAGTGGACTAGCGGGGGGTGAGACCCAGTACTTC. V usage is TRBV2 and J usage is TRBJ2-5; 13 bases align to TRBD2. This CDR3 is built from 14 residues. The trim removed 4 bases at V and 5 bases at J, leaving 1 base unmatched. CDR1 is SNHLY, CDR2 FYNNEI, per germline.

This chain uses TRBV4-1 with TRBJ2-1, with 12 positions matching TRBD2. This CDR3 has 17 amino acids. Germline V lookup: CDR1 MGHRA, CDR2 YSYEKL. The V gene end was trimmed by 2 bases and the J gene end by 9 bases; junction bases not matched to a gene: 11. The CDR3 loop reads CASSQSGLAGERGEQFF. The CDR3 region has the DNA TGCGCCAGCAGCCAATCGGGACTAGCGGGCGAGAGAGGTGAGCAGTTCTTC.